The 23 T cell receptor beta chains below were found in one sample sequenced in a study of blood T cell repertoires in COVID-19. Data came from immunoSEQ multiplex PCR; TCRdb stores just in-frame clones and leaves some out. The sample has 35,000 to 50,000 clones; 80% to 90% are singletons. The sample was peripheral blood. The receptor set was obtained from a man between 70 and 80 years old with active COVID-19.

The chain combines TRBV6-1 with TRBJ2-5; D perhaps matches TRBD1 (6 bases). The length of the CDR3 is 16 residues. With 0 bases removed from V and 4 bases from J, the gap between germline ends came to 15 bases. Germline assignment: CDR1 MNHNS and CDR2 SASEGT. CDR3 sequence reads: CASSEALGGSGETQYF. CDR3 bases: TGTGCCAGCAGTGAAGCGCTTGGGGGCTCGGGAGAGACCCAGTACTTC.

The chain joins TRBV18 to TRBJ1-3; D might be TRBD1 (6 bases). CDR3 length: 15 residues. Trimming shortened V by 2 bases and J by 4 bases, and 12 bases separated the two germline ends. In germline, CDR1 is KGHSH, CDR2 LQKENI. This CDR3 is CASSPNAGAGNTIYF. In DNA form, the CDR3 reads TGTGCCAGCTCACCAAATGCAGGGGCCGGAAACACCATATATTTT.

V and J are TRBV7-9 and TRBJ2-1; 8 nucleotides line up with TRBD1. This CDR3 has 14 residues. The V gene's germline CDR1 is SEHNR and CDR2 FQNEAQ (reference sequence). V gave up 6 bases and J gave up 8 bases; unmatched junction bases: 9. The CDR3 sequence: CASSKRQGIDEQFF. CDR3 nucleotides: TGTGCCAGCAGTAAAAGACAGGGGATCGATGAGCAGTTCTTC.

The chain carries TRBV5-1 and TRBJ2-2, with 8 bases lining up with TRBD2. V lost 5 bases to trimming and J lost 5 bases; unmatched junction nucleotides: 8. This CDR3 region has 15 residues. The germline CDR1 and CDR2 sequences are SGHRS and YFSETQ. CDR3 nucleotides: TGCGCCAGCAGTACTGCGGGGGGCGGGACCGGGGAGCTGTTTTTT. This codes for CASSTAGGGTGELFF.

This chain joins TRBV5-1 and TRBJ1-4; 8 nucleotides line up with TRBD1. CDR1 is SGHRS and CDR2 is YFSETQ in the germline V gene. Trimming removed 4 bases from V and 0 bases from J; junction bases left unmatched: 5. This CDR3 region has 16 residues. The CDR3 DNA is TGCGCCAGCAGCCCGGGGACAGGACCAACTAATGAAAAACTGTTTTTT. Protein product: CASSPGTGPTNEKLFF.

V usage is TRBV28 and J usage is TRBJ2-1; a weak D match, TRBD2 (6 bases). This CDR3 contains 15 residues. V was pared by 6 bases and J by 1 base, with 13 bases between. CDR1 and CDR2 (germline): MDHEN, SYDVKM. CDR3 sequence: CASRLPGGSYNEQFF. The CDR3 nucleotides read TGTGCCAGCAGACTCCCCGGGGGTTCCTACAATGAGCAGTTCTTC.

The chain couples TRBV7-9 to TRBJ2-5, with D possibly matching TRBD1 (6 bases). In germline, CDR1 is SEHNR, CDR2 FQNEAQ (reference sequence). The CDR3 spans 14 residues. Trimming removed 2 bases at V and 0 bases at J, with 7 bases between. CDR3 bases: TGTGCCAGCAGCTTACAGGGGAACCAAGAGACCCAGTACTTC. It encodes CASSLQGNQETQYF.

The V call is TRBV5-4, the J call TRBJ2-1, with D tentatively TRBD1 (5 bases). The V end lost 4 bases, the J end lost 0 bases, and 14 bases lay between the germline ends. Germline V gives CDR1 SGHNT, CDR2 YYREEE (reference sequence). The CDR3 extends over 16 amino acids. This chain's CDR3 is CASSGAVSSSYNEQFF. CDR3 DNA sequence: TGTGCCAGCAGCGGGGCAGTTTCGAGCTCCTACAATGAGCAGTTCTTC.

The chain combines TRBV4-3 with TRBJ2-3, with TRBD1 matching 8 bases. This CDR3 contains 14 residues. Germline V gene sequence: CDR1 LGHNA, CDR2 YSLEER. J was trimmed by 6 bases and V by 2 bases; bases with no gene match: 4. The CDR3 sequence is CASSQNRGSDTQYF. In DNA form, the CDR3 reads TGCGCCAGCAGCCAAAACAGGGGGTCTGATACGCAGTATTTT.

This clone counts as large. The CDR3 region has the DNA TGTGCCAGCAGTGTAGCAAAGTCCGGGGGTGAAAAACTGTTTTTT. This sequence encodes CASSVAKSGGEKLFF. The J gene is TRBJ1-4, the V gene TRBV2, with D possibly matching TRBD1 (5 bases). Trimming left V 4 bases short and J 7 bases short, with 16 bases between. The germline V gene has CDR1 SNHLY and CDR2 FYNNEI. The CDR3 runs to 15 residues.

The chain carries TRBV6-5 and TRBJ2-5, with 9 nucleotides matching TRBD1. Germline lookup yields CDR1 MNHEY and CDR2 SVGAGI. This CDR3 has 14 residues. J lost 1 base, V lost 6 bases, and 3 bases had no gene match. The CDR3 is CASRPDRGQETQYF. The DNA of the CDR3 is TGTGCCAGCAGACCGGACAGGGGCCAAGAGACCCAGTACTTC.

The V call is TRBV3-1 (or the pseudogene TRBV3-2), the J call TRBJ1-1; D is possibly TRBD1 (5 bases). V lost 0 bases and J 8 bases, leaving 10 bases between the germline ends. CDR1 is LGHDT and CDR2 is YNNKEL in the germline V gene (reference sequence). The CDR3 spans 13 residues. The chain's CDR3 is CASSQEWGREAFF. The CDR3 DNA reads TGTGCCAGCAGCCAAGAATGGGGCAGAGAAGCTTTCTTT.

This clone was seen only once. The V call is TRBV7-2, the J call TRBJ1-1, with D maybe TRBD1 (6 bases). With 5 bases removed from V and 4 bases from J, the gap between germline ends came to 14 bases. Germline assignment: CDR1 SGHTA and CDR2 FQGNSA. The CDR3 is 14 amino acids. In nucleotides, the CDR3 is TGTGCCAGCAGCCCCCGGACAGATTCCACTGAAGCTTTCTTT. The encoded protein is CASSPRTDSTEAFF.

CDR3 sequence: CASSYHNTEAFF. DNA for the CDR3: TGTGCCAGCAGTTACCATAACACTGAAGCTTTCTTT. The chain carries TRBV6-2 or TRBV6-3 and TRBJ1-1; D gene unclear. CDR1 MNHEY and CDR2 SVGEGT come from the germline V gene. V was cut by 2 bases and J by 2 bases, with 3 bases left in between. This CDR3 region has 12 residues.

The chain couples TRBV29-1 to TRBJ1-1, with D perhaps TRBD1 (5 bases). The CDR3 length is 14 residues. CDR1 and CDR2 from the germline V gene are SQVTM and ANQGSEA. V lost 5 bases, J lost 3 bases, and 16 bases lay in between. Here the CDR3 reads CSVPYTPRDTEAFF. CDR3 coding DNA: TGCAGCGTTCCCTATACTCCCAGGGACACTGAAGCTTTCTTT. Full variable domain (missing parts from reference TRBV29-1 and TRBJ1-1): SAVISQKPSRDICQRGTSLTIQCQVDSQVTMMFWYRQQPGQSLTLIATANQGSEATYESGFVIDKFPISRPNLTFSTLTVSNMSPEDSSIYLCSVPYTPRDTEAFFGQGTRLTVV.

The chain has TRBV2 and TRBJ2-1; TRBD1 might be the D (6 bases). Germline CDR1 is SNHLY and CDR2 is FYNNEI. V was trimmed by 7 bases and J by 4 bases, leaving 11 bases between them. The CDR3 is 13 residues long. The CDR3 is CASITDSYNEQFF. In DNA, the CDR3 is TGTGCCAGCATCACGGACAGTTACAATGAGCAGTTCTTC.

The chain has TRBV7-9 and TRBJ2-7, with 8 bases that match TRBD1. CDR3 length: 14 residues. CDR1 is SEHNR, CDR2 FQNEAQ, per germline (reference sequence). J gave up 3 bases and V 5 bases, and 6 bases lay outside the gene matches. The CDR3 nucleotides read TGTGCCAGCAGCCAGGACAGGGAGCGCTACGAGCAGTACTTC. Protein sequence: CASSQDRERYEQYF.

The chain employs TRBV24-1 and TRBJ1-5; TRBD1 agrees at 8 bases. J gave up 6 bases and V 6 bases, and 3 bases lay outside the gene matches. The CDR3 consists of 13 residues. CDR1 and CDR2 from the germline V gene are KGHDR and SFDVKD. DNA for the CDR3: TGTGCCACCAGTTCAGGGGGCAGTCAGCCCCAGCATTTT. This encodes CATSSGGSQPQHF.

The CDR3 DNA reads TGTGCCAGCAGCGAGTACCAGGGGGCCTACGAGCAGTACTTC. Translating it yields CASSEYQGAYEQYF. J is TRBJ2-7 and V is TRBV6-6, with 7 bases that match TRBD1. Germline CDR1 reads MNHNY; CDR2 reads SVGAGI (reference sequence). The CDR3 spans 14 residues. V lost 6 bases to trimming and J lost 2 bases; unmatched junction nucleotides: 7.

This clone was found a few times. The V gene is TRBV5-1, the J gene TRBJ2-1, with TRBD1 matching 7 bases. The CDR3 length is 13 residues. With V trimmed by 1 base and J by 6 bases, 1 base remained unmatched. Germline CDR1 reads SGHRS; CDR2 reads YFSETQ. The CDR3 DNA sequence: TGCGCCAGCAGCTTGCACAGGGGCAATGAGCAGTTCTTC. Amino acid sequence: CASSLHRGNEQFF.

The chain links TRBV5-1 to TRBJ1-1; D is unresolved. This CDR3 is 14 amino acids long. The germline V and J ends were trimmed by 7 bases and 2 bases, with 15 bases remaining between them. Germline loops: CDR1 SGHRS, CDR2 YFSETQ. The CDR3 loop reads CASGPSGRNTEAFF. CDR3 nucleotide sequence: TGCGCCAGCGGGCCCTCCGGAAGAAACACTGAAGCTTTCTTT. Combining the CDR3 with reference TRBV5-1 and TRBJ1-1 gives the whole variable domain KAGVTQTPRYLIKTRGQQVTLSCSPISGHRSVSWYQQTPGQGLQFLFEYFSETQRNKGNFPGRFSGRQFSNSRSEMNVSTLELGDSALYLCASGPSGRNTEAFFGQGTRLTVV.

Only a few counts were recorded for this clone. The chain couples TRBV15 to TRBJ2-1; D gene uncertain. Trimming took 0 bases from V and 9 from J, leaving 18 bases between them. Germline CDR1 is LNHNV and CDR2 is YYDKDF (reference sequence). The CDR3 sequence is 16 residues long. The CDR3 sequence is CATSRDRRLVEREQFF. CDR3 DNA: TGTGCCACCAGCAGAGATCGTAGGCTAGTGGAGCGTGAGCAGTTCTTC.

The rearrangement links TRBV7-9 to TRBJ2-5; 11 nucleotides line up with TRBD2. The CDR3 is made up of 16 amino acids. J lost 1 base, V lost 5 bases, and 6 bases had no gene match. Germline lookup yields CDR1 SEHNR and CDR2 FQNEAQ (reference sequence). The CDR3 loop reads CASSGRLAGRQETQYF. The CDR3 coding sequence is TGTGCCAGCAGCGGACGACTAGCGGGGCGCCAAGAGACCCAGTACTTC. The full variable domain, with the rest looked up from reference TRBV7-9 and TRBJ2-5, is DTGVSQNPRHKITKRGQNVTFRCDPISEHNRLYWYRQTLGQGPEFLTYFQNEAQLEKSRLLSDRFSAERPKGSFSTLEIQRTEQGDSAMYLCASSGRLAGRQETQYFGPGTRLLVL.